This section outlines one T cell receptor beta chain sequence together with its context. Its target is unknown. Researchers reported that CD8 memory united CD45RO+ cells with CCR7-negative CD45RA+ TemRA cells. The sample comes from a study of shared clonotypes between healthy human individuals. Across the study: The study enrolled two women and a few men aged 18 to 49.

Overall study results and limits: Shared clonotypes: approximately 4.5% naive CD4, around 3.5% naive CD8, less than 2.5% memory CD4, about 0.4% memory CD8. Rarefaction revealed incomplete sorted-subset sequencing despite large depth.

CDR3 length equals 14 residues. The V and J ends lost 0 bases and 7 bases respectively, with 12 bases between them. The germline V gene has CDR1 LNHNV and CDR2 YYDKDF (reference sequence). Here immunoSEQ multiplex PCR was the method, and the copy in TCRdb shows in-frame clones only, minus some. The data show under 350,000 clones, roughly 87% seen once. The sequencing sample was made of memory CD8+ T cells sorted from blood. Described subset: CD45RO+ cells pooled with CCR7-negative TemRA cells. This rearrangement joins TRBV15 to TRBJ2-5; D remains ambiguous. The TCR sequence derives from a young man in good health. The CDR3 sequence: CATSRESAFGTQYF. The CDR3 nucleotides read TGTGCCACCAGCAGAGAATCCGCGTTTGGGACCCAGTACTTC.